This TCR beta chain was profiled in a study of blood T cell repertoires in COVID-19. How the authors handled the data: Researchers report that nucleated cell counts were estimated from reference gene primer amplification. Clones were sequenced by immunoSEQ multiplex PCR, and TCRdb holds only the in-frame ones, with some missing. V and J calls and clone size follow that table, whereas D and trimming were derived from the DNA. The repertoire has about 150,000 clones, 75% to 80% of them found once; the top ten carry under 2%. The sequenced sample consisted of peripheral blood. The source is a man at least 80 years old with acute or convalescent COVID-19.

CDR3 nucleotide sequence: TGTGCCAGCAGCTTGACAGGTACAACTCAGCCCCAGCATTTT. It yields the protein CASSLTGTTQPQHF. The J gene is TRBJ1-5, the V gene TRBV14; tentatively, D is TRBD1 (6 bases). CDR1 SGHDN and CDR2 FVKESK come from the germline V gene. The ends were cut back, 5 bases at V and 6 bases at J, with 14 bases in the middle. This CDR3 is built from 14 residues.